The rows below give T cell receptor beta chains drawn from one sample of a study of cytomegalovirus exposure and HLA in healthy donors. Some clones are missing from TCRdb's copy, which holds only in-frame ones; the method was immunoSEQ multiplex PCR. The repertoire holds 180,000 or so clones, with around nine tenths as singletons. Material for sequencing was PBMCs. The receptor set was obtained from a man younger than 35 in good health and CMV-seropositive. CDR3s include the opening cysteine and the closing phenylalanine or tryptophan. Fields, in order: J gene, D gene, clone size, V gene, CDR3 protein, CDR3 DNA. A D gene is named only where the DNA matches it firmly. The size field is filled for only some rows; it gives once, few, many or a size class.

TRBJ2-4,TRBD2,-,TRBV5-4,CASSDDGTSELLAKNIQYF,TGTGCCAGCAGCGATGATGGGACTAGCGAACTACTAGCCAAAAACATTCAGTACTTC
TRBJ2-7,TRBD2,-,TRBV7-8,CASSFWAQGSGRYEQYF,TGTGCCAGCAGCTTCTGGGCCCAGGGTAGCGGGAGGTACGAGCAGTACTTC
TRBJ1-1,-,few,TRBV7-3,CASSLRMNTEAFF,TGTGCCAGCAGCCTCAGGATGAACACTGAAGCTTTCTTT
TRBJ1-1,-,-,TRBV7-2,CASSSTGGDTEAFF,TGTGCCAGCAGCTCGACCGGGGGGGACACTGAAGCTTTCTTT
TRBJ2-3,TRBD2,-,TRBV27,CASGPSGLWSSSTDTQYF,TGTGCCAGCGGACCCTCGGGACTATGGAGTTCGAGCACAGATACGCAGTATTTT
TRBJ2-2,-,-,TRBV9,CASSRDFNTGELFF,TGTGCCAGCAGCCGGGACTTCAACACCGGGGAGCTGTTTTTT
TRBJ2-1,TRBD1,-,TRBV4-1,CASRPWGRGQGFPFF,TGCGCCAGCAGGCCGTGGGGTCGCGGACAGGGGTTTCCGTTCTTC
TRBJ2-1,TRBD2,-,TRBV4-3,CASSQAGGPLSSYNEQFF,TGCGCCAGCAGCCAGGCGGGAGGCCCCTTAAGCTCCTACAATGAGCAGTTCTTC
TRBJ2-3,TRBD2,-,TRBV4-2,CASKQSGGRASDTQYF,TGTGCCAGCAAGCAAAGTGGCGGGAGGGCCTCAGATACGCAGTATTTT
TRBJ2-3,TRBD2,once,TRBV19,CASSTSALAGAIDTQYF,TGTGCCAGTAGTACAAGTGCCCTAGCGGGAGCTATAGATACGCAGTATTTT
TRBJ2-1,-,-,TRBV28,CASSSPRQKNEQFF,TGTGCCAGCAGTTCCCCTCGACAGAAGAATGAGCAGTTCTTC
TRBJ2-7,-,few,TRBV6-6,CASSYSTAGNEQYF,TGTGCCAGCAGTTACTCGACCGCAGGGAACGAGCAGTACTTC
TRBJ1-2,-,once,TRBV2,CASSEETGGIYGYTF,TGTGCCAGCAGTGAAGAGACAGGCGGAATCTATGGCTACACCTTC
TRBJ1-4,TRBD1,-,TRBV25-1,CASTSDRGDEKLFF,TGTGCCAGCACCTCCGACAGGGGAGATGAAAAACTGTTTTTT
TRBJ1-1,TRBD1,-,TRBV2,CASSYRGLTEAFF,TGTGCCAGCAGCTACAGGGGATTGACTGAAGCTTTCTTT
TRBJ1-2,-,-,TRBV7-3,CASSYDSNYGYTF,TGTGCCAGCAGCTACGACAGCAACTATGGCTACACCTTC
TRBJ1-1,-,-,TRBV4-1,CASSQGAARVNTEAFF,TGCGCCAGCAGCCAAGGGGCTGCCCGAGTGAACACTGAAGCTTTCTTT
TRBJ1-5,TRBD1,-,TRBV4-2,CASSQDIVTGRQPQHF,TGTGCCAGCAGCCAAGATATCGTGACAGGGAGACAGCCCCAGCATTTT
TRBJ2-3,TRBD1,-,TRBV7-6,CASSTTGTGSSDTQYF,TGTGCCAGCAGCACAACCGGGACAGGGTCTTCAGATACGCAGTATTTT
TRBJ2-3,TRBD1,-,TRBV5-1,CASSLASTGWDTDTQYF,TGCGCCAGCAGCTTGGCCTCGACAGGGTGGGACACAGATACGCAGTATTTT
TRBJ2-7,-,-,TRBV2,CASSSPYEQYF,TGTGCCAGCTCGTCCCCCTACGAGCAGTACTTC
TRBJ2-7,TRBD1,-,TRBV5-4,CASSFDRGYEQYF,TGTGCCAGCAGCTTCGACAGGGGGTACGAGCAGTACTTC
TRBJ2-6,-,-,TRBV5-6,CASSLEGSPGANVLTF,TGTGCCAGCAGCTTGGAGGGGTCCCCTGGGGCCAACGTCCTGACTTTC
TRBJ2-3,TRBD1,-,TRBV6-4,CASSGQGGSTDTQYF,TGTGCCAGCAGCGGACAGGGCGGTAGCACAGATACGCAGTATTTT
TRBJ1-4,-,-,TRBV4-3,CASSHNPGGLLFF,TGCGCCAGCAGCCATAACCCCGGAGGTTTGCTGTTTTTT